These 31 T cell receptor beta chains were all obtained from the same sample, sequenced in a study of identical twins. TCRdb reprocessed the 5' RACE reads with MiXCR, giving one entry per CDR3 protein. The sample holds around 370,000 distinct CDR3 sequences; roughly 9% are singletons and the top ten take 7.5% to 9.5%. Material: naive T cells sorted from blood. The receptor source for this set is a woman in her 50s in good health.

This rearrangement joins TRBV29-1 to TRBJ2-3; 7 bases are a match to TRBD1. Germline V gene lookup returns CDR1 SQVTM and CDR2 ANQGSEA. The CDR3 is 11 amino acids. The J segment lost 9 bases and the V segment lost 3 bases, leaving 3 bases of the junction unmatched. CDR3 sequence (DNA): TGCAGCGTTGAGACAGGGTACACGCAGTATTTT. Amino acids: CSVETGYTQYF.

This clonotype came up a few times. V is TRBV6-5 and J is TRBJ2-7; D is ambiguous. Germline-derived CDR1 and CDR2 are MNHEY and SVGAGI. V was shortened by 6 bases and J by 3 bases, with 12 bases between the two germline ends. This CDR3 has 13 amino acids. The CDR3 loop reads CASRLQPGYEQYF. The CDR3 DNA reads TGTGCCAGCAGACTGCAGCCGGGCTACGAGCAGTACTTC.

V is TRBV12-3 or TRBV12-4 and J is TRBJ2-2; D unresolved. V lost 8 bases and J lost 8, with 9 bases in between. CDR3 length: 11 residues. CDR3 sequence (DNA): TGTGCCAGCTGGGAACTGGGGGAGCTGTTTTTT. It translates to CASWELGELFF.

This clonotype has at least ten counts. The chain recombines TRBV27 with TRBJ2-1; D gene unclear. The V and J ends lost 4 bases and 6 bases respectively, with 7 bases between them. The germline gives CDR1 MNHEY, CDR2 SMNVEV (reference sequence). This CDR3 has 12 amino acids. The CDR3 DNA reads as TGTGCCAGCAGTTCTTGGACCAATGAGCAGTTCTTC. As protein: CASSSWTNEQFF.

This clonotype turned up a few times. The V gene is TRBV27, the J gene TRBJ1-1; 7 bases line up with TRBD1. The trim removed 3 bases at V and 3 bases at J, leaving 10 bases unmatched. Per the germline V gene, CDR1 is MNHEY and CDR2 is SMNVEV (reference sequence). CDR3 length equals 16 residues. CDR3 sequence (DNA): TGTGCCAGCAGTTTGATAATCGCAGGGGGTTACACTGAAGCTTTCTTT. Its protein product is CASSLIIAGGYTEAFF.

This clonotype was counted at least ten times. The junction differs from germline at one of its ends, possibly a read error. The CDR3 protein is CASSLTGTNEKLFF. CDR3 nucleotides: TGTGCCAGCAGCCTCACAGGGACGAATGAAAAACTGTTTTTT. The chain has TRBV5-1 and TRBJ1-4, with a tentative D call TRBD1 (6 bases). CDR3 size: 14 residues. The germline CDR1 and CDR2 sequences are SGHRS and YFSETQ.

This clonotype was counted between two and nine times. The V gene is TRBV7-9, the J gene TRBJ2-3, with 8 bases that match TRBD2. Germline trimming cut 4 bases from V and 2 bases from J; bases unmatched to any gene: 5. The CDR3 contains 15 residues. Germline loops: CDR1 SEHNR, CDR2 FQNEAQ (reference sequence). The CDR3 DNA sequence: TGTGCCAGCAGCTCGGTAGCGGGACTCACAGATACGCAGTATTTT. It translates to CASSSVAGLTDTQYF.

This clonotype was observed a handful of times. The chain recombines TRBV10-3 with TRBJ2-2; no clear D gene. Trimming stripped 10 bases from V and 6 bases from J, with 12 bases between. Germline CDR1 and CDR2: ENHRY and SYGVKD. The CDR3 spans 12 residues. The CDR3 loop reads CATVPASGELFF. CDR3 in DNA: TGTGCCACCGTCCCGGCATCCGGGGAGCTGTTTTTT.

The gene calls are TRBV14 and TRBJ2-1; D not certain. The V end was cut by 4 bases, the J end by 5 bases, with 9 bases between. Per germline, CDR1 SGHDN and CDR2 FVKESK. This CDR3 spans 13 amino acids. The CDR3 reads CASSPFSHNEQFF. For the CDR3, the DNA is TGTGCCAGCAGCCCCTTCAGCCACAATGAGCAGTTCTTC.

The chain joins TRBV11-2 to TRBJ2-5; TRBD2 matches 8 bases. J lost 4 bases, V lost 1 base, and 8 bases had no gene match. Germline V gene data show CDR1 as SGHAT and CDR2 as FQNNGV. This CDR3 has 16 residues. This CDR3 reads CASSLVGRLAGETQYF. The CDR3 bases are TGTGCCAGCAGCTTAGTGGGTCGGCTAGCGGGAGAGACCCAGTACTTC.

This clonotype was seen a single time. This chain connects TRBV27 to TRBJ2-7, with a possible D match to TRBD2 (6 bases). Trimming left V 4 bases short and J 3 bases short, with 10 bases between. The germline V gene has CDR1 MNHEY and CDR2 SMNVEV (reference sequence). This CDR3 region has 13 residues. CDR3 loop: CASSWGLSYEQYF. The CDR3 nucleotides read TGTGCCAGCAGTTGGGGACTCAGCTACGAGCAGTACTTC.

The chain uses TRBV5-1 and TRBJ2-5; TRBD1 aligns across 7 bases. The CDR3 loop spans 14 amino acids. Germline V gene sequence: CDR1 SGHRS, CDR2 YFSETQ. J was trimmed by 2 bases and V by 3 bases; bases with no gene match: 4. Written as DNA, the CDR3 is TGCGCCAGCAGCTCCCAGACAGGGCAAGAGACCCAGTACTTC. Its translation: CASSSQTGQETQYF.

For this clonotype: Being one base from a much bigger clone, this may be a read error. The CDR3 sequence is CASSVTHSTYEQYF. The CDR3 bases are TGTGCCAGCAGCGTAACTCACAGTACCTACGAGCAGTACTTC. This chain uses TRBV9 with TRBJ2-7; no clear D gene. Germline CDR1 SGDLS, CDR2 YYNGEE. This CDR3 region has 14 residues. With 1 base removed from V and 2 bases from J, the gap between germline ends came to 10 bases.

This clonotype has just a few counts. The V gene is TRBV3-1, the J gene TRBJ2-3; the match to TRBD2 covers 7 bases. V lost 0 bases and J lost 1; bases outside the gene matches: 10. The CDR3 length is 18 residues. Germline assignment: CDR1 LGHDT and CDR2 YNNKEL (reference sequence). Here the CDR3 DNA reads TGTGCCAGCAGCCAAGATCCGTATGGGAGGGCCGGCACAGATACGCAGTATTTT. Protein product: CASSQDPYGRAGTDTQYF.

Ten or more counts support this clonotype. The chain couples TRBV12-3 or TRBV12-4 to TRBJ2-2, with D possibly being TRBD1 (5 bases). The CDR3 loop spans 16 amino acids. Trimming took 6 bases from V and 5 from J, leaving 19 bases between them. The CDR3, as DNA: TGTGCCAGCAGCCCCCTCAGAACAGGCTGGACCGGGGAGCTGTTTTTT. This sequence encodes CASSPLRTGWTGELFF.

V usage is TRBV30 and J usage is TRBJ1-2, with D possibly TRBD1 on 5 matching bases. Trimming pared 3 bases from V and 4 bases from J, leaving 15 bases between. Germline CDR1 and CDR2: GTSNPN and SVGIG (reference sequence). The CDR3 covers 14 residues. The CDR3 reads CAWSWQGRIYGYTF. CDR3 DNA: TGTGCCTGGAGCTGGCAGGGCAGAATCTATGGCTACACCTTC.

V and J are TRBV27 and TRBJ1-2; 12 bases map to TRBD1. The V gene's germline CDR1 is MNHEY and CDR2 SMNVEV (reference sequence). Losses at the gene ends were 5 bases for V and 7 bases for J; bases not matched to a gene: 11. The CDR3 contains 16 residues. The CDR3 is CASSASGTGGAIGYTF. The CDR3 DNA reads TGTGCCAGCAGTGCTTCCGGGACAGGGGGCGCAATTGGCTACACCTTC.

There are a few counts of this clonotype. The rearrangement uses TRBV27 and TRBJ2-7; 8 bases align to TRBD1. Trimming cost V 5 bases and J 4 bases; bases outside gene matches: 10. There are 15 residues in the CDR3. From germline, CDR1 is MNHEY and CDR2 SMNVEV (reference sequence). The DNA for the CDR3 is TGTGCCAGCAGTGCCTCCGGGACAGGCGGATACGAGCAGTACGTC. It yields the protein CASSASGTGGYEQYV.

This sequence joins TRBV3-1 and TRBJ2-2; 8 bases match TRBD2. This CDR3 has 14 residues. The ends lost 6 bases at V and 6 bases at J; junction bases unmatched: 6. Germline lookup yields CDR1 LGHDT and CDR2 YNNKEL (reference sequence). As DNA, the CDR3 is TGTGCCAGCAGGGCCGGACTAGCAGCCGGGGAGCTGTTTTTT. Translation gives CASRAGLAAGELFF.

The chain joins TRBV5-5 to TRBJ2-2; D ambiguous. Trimming took off 7 bases at V and 1 base at J, with 17 bases between the two ends. The CDR3 length is 16 residues. CDR1 is SGHKS and CDR2 is YYEKEE in the germline V gene (reference sequence). The CDR3 protein is CASGYSPVKNTGELFF. CDR3 DNA: TGTGCCAGCGGCTACTCGCCCGTAAAGAACACCGGGGAGCTGTTTTTT.

This clonotype was seen more than once but under ten times. This chain uses TRBV5-1 with TRBJ2-1; D remains ambiguous. From germline, CDR1 is SGHRS and CDR2 YFSETQ. This CDR3 has 16 residues. The V and J ends lost 3 bases and 5 bases respectively, with 18 bases between them. The CDR3 loop reads CASSSQGNLWDNEQFF. In DNA form, the CDR3 reads TGCGCCAGCAGCTCCCAAGGTAATTTGTGGGACAATGAGCAGTTCTTC.

The table lists this clonotype with a few counts. The chain links TRBV3-1 to TRBJ2-5, with D perhaps matching TRBD2 (6 bases). V lost 5 bases, J lost 2 bases, and 18 bases lay in between. This CDR3 is built from 16 residues. Germline-derived CDR1 and CDR2 are LGHDT and YNNKEL (reference sequence). CDR3 in amino acids: CASSTRGGGSQETQYF. The CDR3 nucleotides are TGTGCCAGCAGCACTCGGGGCGGAGGGAGTCAAGAGACCCAGTACTTC.

In this sample, this clonotype turned up many times. The rearrangement uses TRBV5-1 and TRBJ2-1, with no clear D. Germline assignment: CDR1 SGHRS and CDR2 YFSETQ. Deletions cut 0 bases from V and 6 bases from J, with 4 bases between. CDR3 length equals 12 residues. The DNA for the CDR3 is TGCGCCAGCAGCTTGGCAGTCAATGAGCAGTTCTTC. Amino acid sequence: CASSLAVNEQFF.

This clonotype was seen a few times. V is TRBV6-6 and J is TRBJ1-4; the D gene is possibly TRBD1 (6 bases). V was trimmed by 6 bases and J by 6 bases, leaving 14 bases between them. The CDR3 spans 14 residues. Per germline, CDR1 MNHNY and CDR2 SVGAGI (reference sequence). CDR3 amino acids: CASRYRASHEKLFF. The CDR3 DNA reads TGTGCCAGCAGATACAGGGCTTCTCATGAAAAACTGTTTTTT.

The chain employs TRBV6-5 and TRBJ2-3; D gene unclear. Germline values: CDR1 MNHEY, CDR2 SVGAGI. The CDR3 is 13 amino acids. V gave up 8 bases and J gave up 2 bases, with 11 bases separating them. This CDR3 reads CASLEVATDTQYF. CDR3 DNA: TGTGCCAGCCTGGAAGTGGCCACAGATACGCAGTATTTT.

Many counts were recorded for this clonotype. The CDR3 spells CASTQTPSTDTQYF. DNA for the CDR3: TGTGCCAGCACCCAGACTCCTAGCACAGATACGCAGTATTTT. The chain employs TRBV12-3 or TRBV12-4 and TRBJ2-3; D not resolved. The CDR3 consists of 14 residues. Trimming cost V 7 bases and J 0 bases, with 11 bases left between them.

The chain has TRBV20-1 and TRBJ1-3; D is perhaps TRBD1 (6 bases). Germline assignment: CDR1 DFQATT and CDR2 SNEGSKA (reference sequence). The length of the CDR3 is 15 residues. V shed 3 bases and J shed 0 bases, with 12 bases lying between them. CDR3 nucleotides: TGCAGTGCTAGGGTGACAGGCCTCTCTGGAAACACCATATATTTT. It encodes CSARVTGLSGNTIYF.

The chain recombines TRBV24-1 with TRBJ2-1, with 11 bases identical to TRBD2. The CDR3 spans 17 residues. V lost 3 bases to trimming and J lost 8 bases; unmatched junction nucleotides: 11. The germline gives CDR1 KGHDR, CDR2 SFDVKD. The CDR3 bases are TGTGCCACCAGTGATGGAACTAGCGGGAGTCTGGGCTATGAGCAGTTCTTC. This sequence encodes CATSDGTSGSLGYEQFF.

Ten or more counts support this clonotype. The rearrangement uses TRBV5-1 and TRBJ2-1; D uncertain. The CDR3 is made up of 13 amino acids. CDR1 and CDR2 from the germline V gene are SGHRS and YFSETQ. V was shortened by 2 bases and J by 5 bases, with 8 bases between the two germline ends. The chain's CDR3 is CASSFLGHNEQFF. The CDR3 bases are TGCGCCAGCAGCTTCTTAGGCCACAATGAGCAGTTCTTC.

A few counts support this clonotype. The V and J genes are TRBV19 and TRBJ1-2, with D possibly being TRBD1 (5 bases). V gave up 10 bases and J gave up 0 bases, with 12 bases separating them. The germline V gene encodes CDR1 LNHDA and CDR2 SQIVND (reference sequence). CDR3 length: 13 residues. The CDR3 nucleotides are TGTGCCACCAGGACAAGTGCTAACTATGGCTACACCTTC. This translates into CATRTSANYGYTF.

The sample holds a few counts of this clonotype. V is TRBV29-1 and J is TRBJ2-7, with TRBD2 matching over 10 bases. The CDR3 spans 15 residues. Germline CDR1 and CDR2: SQVTM and ANQGSEA. The junction had 13 bases not matched to a gene; V was cut back by 6 bases and J by 5 bases. The CDR3 DNA reads TGCAGCGTCAAGCCGGTAGCGGGAGGCCGTAACGAGCAGTACTTC. It is translated as CSVKPVAGGRNEQYF.